Shown below are 22 T cell receptor beta chains from a single sample sequenced in a study of T-cell memory formation after mild COVID-19. Via MiXCR, TCRdb re-called the 5' RACE reads, giving one row per CDR3 protein. The sample carries approximately 260,000 distinct CDR3 sequences, around 15% recorded once. Source material: PBMCs or a T cell subset sorted from them (not recorded which). These receptors originate from a young man who had mild COVID-19 (a few samples of this study predate the infection). Cell type and time point are not known.

The count of this clonotype is one. The CDR3 bases are TGCGCCAGCAGCCACAGACAGGGGGCGCGGACCGGGGAGCTGTTTTTT. Its translation: CASSHRQGARTGELFF. The rearrangement uses TRBV4-1 and TRBJ2-2; 10 positions match TRBD1. The CDR3 sequence is 16 residues long. Germline lookup yields CDR1 MGHRA and CDR2 YSYEKL. After removal of 3 bases from V and 5 bases from J, the junction contained 6 bases not matched to a gene.

This clonotype was detected many times. This chain links TRBV6-6 with TRBJ2-5, with D maybe TRBD2 (6 bases). Germline V gene sequence: CDR1 MNHNY, CDR2 SVGAGI (reference sequence). The CDR3 has 14 residues. Trimming took off 4 bases at V and 1 base at J, with 10 bases between the two ends. CDR3 residues: CASSFGTSQETQYF. As DNA, the CDR3 is TGTGCCAGCAGTTTTGGGACTTCCCAAGAGACCCAGTACTTC.

This clonotype was seen more than once but under ten times. V gene TRBV20-1 combines with J gene TRBJ1-5; D remains ambiguous. Germline V gene sequence: CDR1 DFQATT, CDR2 SNEGSKA (reference sequence). V lost 1 base and J 0 bases, leaving 10 bases between the germline ends. CDR3 length: 15 residues. The CDR3 protein is CSARAPPFSNQPQHF. In DNA form, the CDR3 reads TGCAGTGCTAGAGCTCCACCATTTAGCAATCAGCCCCAGCATTTT.

This clonotype was seen only a few times. The genes are TRBV7-2 and TRBJ1-1, with D uncertain. Between the trimmed V and J ends, which lost 6 bases and 0 bases, there was a span of 17 bases. CDR1 and CDR2 from the germline V gene are SGHTA and FQGNSA. The CDR3 extends over 16 amino acids. The DNA for the CDR3 is TGTGCCAGCAGACATGGACGGAAAGTAATGAACACTGAAGCTTTCTTT. This gives the protein CASRHGRKVMNTEAFF.

This clonotype occurred a few times. The J gene is TRBJ1-1, the V gene TRBV20-1; 8 bases fit TRBD1. CDR3 length: 14 residues. V was pared by 3 bases and J by 5 bases, with 8 bases of the junction left unmatched. Germline V gene data show CDR1 as DFQATT and CDR2 as SNEGSKA (reference sequence). CDR3 loop: CSARPLQGGTEAFF. CDR3 bases: TGCAGTGCTAGGCCTCTACAGGGGGGAACTGAAGCTTTCTTT.

This clonotype appeared a few times. J is TRBJ2-1 and V is TRBV6-6; 8 positions match TRBD1. V shed 4 bases and J 8 bases; nucleotides not matched to a gene: 10. Germline CDR1 MNHNY, CDR2 SVGAGI (reference sequence). This CDR3 is 15 amino acids long. In nucleotides, the CDR3 is TGTGCCAGCAGTTCCCACCAGGACAGGGCCGATGAGCAGTTCTTC. Protein: CASSSHQDRADEQFF.

This clonotype showed up just a few times. The gene calls are TRBV27 and TRBJ2-7, with D possibly TRBD2 on 6 matching bases. Trimming removed 11 bases at V and 5 bases at J, with 19 bases between. The V gene's germline CDR1 is MNHEY and CDR2 SMNVEV (reference sequence). The length of the CDR3 is 13 residues. The CDR3 here is CAVHVAEINEQYV. The CDR3, as DNA: TGTGCCGTGCACGTAGCGGAAATCAACGAGCAGTACGTC.

This clonotype was seen just once. The CDR3 sequence: CASSPQIMNTEAFF. CDR3 DNA sequence: TGTGCCAGCAGTCCACAGATAATGAACACTGAAGCTTTCTTT. The chain combines TRBV2 with TRBJ1-1; D is unresolved. V dropped 5 bases and J dropped 0 bases, with 10 bases sitting between them. There are 14 residues in the CDR3. Germline CDR1 and CDR2: SNHLY and FYNNEI.

The sample holds a few counts of this clonotype. J is TRBJ2-5 and V is TRBV5-1; TRBD2 might be the D (5 bases). CDR3 size: 14 residues. Germline CDR1 is SGHRS and CDR2 is YFSETQ. Trimming cost V 3 bases and J 2 bases, with 11 bases left between them. CDR3 region: CASSSGLVQETQYF. For the CDR3, the DNA is TGCGCCAGCAGCTCCGGACTGGTGCAAGAGACCCAGTACTTC.

This clonotype turned up a few times. The CDR3 DNA is TGCGCCAGCAGCCAAGAAGCAGGGAGCTCCTACGAGCAGTACGTC. Translating it yields CASSQEAGSSYEQYV. The chain links TRBV4-3 to TRBJ2-7, with D perhaps assigned TRBD1 or TRBD2 (5 bases each). Trimming left V 0 bases short and J 0 bases short, with 9 bases between. The CDR3 consists of 15 residues. CDR1 is LGHNA and CDR2 is YSLEER in the germline V gene.

The chain recombines TRBV19 with TRBJ1-5; 7 positions agree with TRBD1. Germline loops: CDR1 LNHDA, CDR2 SQIVND (reference sequence). The CDR3 is made up of 13 amino acids. V trimming: 9 bases; J trimming: 4 bases; junction bases outside the gene matches: 6. The CDR3 loop is CASRDSLNQPQHF. CDR3 sequence (DNA): TGTGCCAGCAGGGACAGCCTAAATCAGCCCCAGCATTTT.

The chain recombines TRBV7-3 with TRBJ1-2; unclear D gene. Germline V gene lookup returns CDR1 SGHTA and CDR2 FQGTGA. V was trimmed by 5 bases and J by 8 bases, leaving 21 bases between them. The CDR3 length is 15 residues. Written as DNA, the CDR3 is TGTGCCAGCAGCCCCGAAGGCGCCCCTGCGGAAGGCTACACCTTC. Protein: CASSPEGAPAEGYTF.

The chain carries TRBV5-6 and TRBJ1-5; 7 bases are shared with TRBD1. Looked up from germline, CDR1 is SGHDT and CDR2 is YYEEEE. This CDR3 is built from 14 residues. V lost 3 bases, J lost 5 bases, and 5 bases stayed unmatched. The CDR3 is CASSSRTGYQPQHF. CDR3 in DNA: TGTGCCAGCAGCTCTCGGACAGGATATCAGCCCCAGCATTTT.

This clonotype was picked up a small number of times. The J gene is TRBJ2-7, the V gene TRBV20-1, with a tentative D call TRBD1 (7 bases). The CDR3 runs 16 residues. Germline CDR1 DFQATT, CDR2 SNEGSKA (reference sequence). V was cut by 5 bases and J by 0 bases, with 20 bases left in between. CDR3 amino acids: CSAAGQAGRASYEQYF. CDR3 coding DNA: TGCAGTGCTGCAGGACAGGCCGGGAGAGCCTCCTACGAGCAGTACTTC.

This clonotype was observed a few times. The chain employs TRBV6-5 and TRBJ1-2; no clear D. V was clipped by 5 bases and J by 0 bases, with 13 bases between them. This CDR3 is built from 15 residues. Germline V gene data show CDR1 as MNHEY and CDR2 as SVGAGI. The chain's CDR3 is CASSAIAGPNYGYTF. CDR3 nucleotide sequence: TGTGCCAGCAGTGCCATAGCGGGCCCTAACTATGGCTACACCTTC.

The gene calls are TRBV7-2 and TRBJ1-2, with TRBD1 matching 7 bases. Germline V gene data show CDR1 as SGHTA and CDR2 as FQGNSA. This CDR3 comprises 13 residues. Germline trimming cut 2 bases from V and 8 bases from J; bases unmatched to any gene: 5. CDR3 in amino acids: CASSLPGGSGYTF. CDR3 DNA sequence: TGTGCCAGCAGCTTACCAGGGGGAAGCGGCTACACCTTC.

The rearrangement uses TRBV4-3 and TRBJ1-1; tentatively, D is TRBD1 (5 bases). The length of the CDR3 is 13 residues. With 2 bases removed from V and 4 bases from J, the gap between germline ends came to 8 bases. Germline assignment: CDR1 LGHNA and CDR2 YSLEER. CDR3 residues: CASSQPRGTEAFF. The DNA of the CDR3 is TGCGCCAGCAGCCAACCGAGGGGCACTGAAGCTTTCTTT.

This clonotype was found many times. The chain is built from TRBV5-1 and TRBJ2-1; D unclear. Germline V gene sequence: CDR1 SGHRS, CDR2 YFSETQ. This CDR3 has 17 residues. V lost 4 bases, J lost 13 bases, and 30 bases lay in between. The CDR3 coding sequence is TGCGCCAGCAGCCCGGGTCGTAGTAACATCGCGGCGGCGATTCAGTTCTTC. Its translation is CASSPGRSNIAAAIQFF. The whole variable domain, filled in from reference TRBV5-1 and TRBJ2-1, reads KAGVTQTPRYLIKTRGQQVTLSCSPISGHRSVSWYQQTPGQGLQFLFEYFSETQRNKGNFPGRFSGRQFSNSRSEMNVSTLELGDSALYLCASSPGRSNIAAAIQFFGPGTRLTVL.

This clonotype has at least ten counts. This chain connects TRBV18 to TRBJ2-7, with unresolved D. This CDR3 spans 11 amino acids. Germline V gives CDR1 KGHSH, CDR2 LQKENI. The V and J ends lost 2 bases and 3 bases respectively, with 2 bases between them. The CDR3 is CASSPDYEQYF. Written as DNA, the CDR3 is TGTGCCAGCTCACCAGACTACGAGCAGTACTTC. Looking up the rest from reference TRBV18 and TRBJ2-7 gives the full variable domain: NAGVMQNPRHLVRRRGQEARLRCSPMKGHSHVYWYRQLPEEGLKFMVYLQKENIIDESGMPKERFSAEFPKEGPSILRIQQVVRGDSAAYFCASSPDYEQYFGPGTRLTVT.

Only a few counts were recorded for this clonotype. This chain links TRBV7-3 with TRBJ2-1, with TRBD2 matching over 7 bases. This CDR3 is built from 14 residues. Germline V lookup: CDR1 SGHTA, CDR2 FQGTGA. The V segment lost 5 bases and the J segment 3 bases; nucleotides outside the gene matches: 4. The CDR3 DNA reads TGTGCCAGCAGCGCCGCTAGCGGCTACAATGAGCAGTTCTTC. It specifies CASSAASGYNEQFF.

This clonotype was counted between two and nine times. This chain connects TRBV4-2 to TRBJ1-6; the D gene is possibly TRBD1 (6 bases). Germline V gene data show CDR1 as LGHNA and CDR2 as YNFKEQ. This CDR3 contains 16 residues. Deletions cut 3 bases from V and 10 bases from J, with 19 bases between. CDR3 in DNA: TGTGCCAGCAGCCAGGAACCCGGGACACCCGAATCACCCCTCCACTTT. This translates into CASSQEPGTPESPLHF.

The V call is TRBV4-2, the J call TRBJ2-7; 7 bases fit TRBD1. This CDR3 is built from 14 residues. CDR1 is LGHNA, CDR2 YNFKEQ, per germline. The trim removed 3 bases at V and 3 bases at J, leaving 5 bases unmatched. The CDR3 sequence is CASSHRDRDYEQYF. The CDR3 DNA is TGTGCCAGCAGCCACCGGGACAGAGACTACGAGCAGTACTTC.